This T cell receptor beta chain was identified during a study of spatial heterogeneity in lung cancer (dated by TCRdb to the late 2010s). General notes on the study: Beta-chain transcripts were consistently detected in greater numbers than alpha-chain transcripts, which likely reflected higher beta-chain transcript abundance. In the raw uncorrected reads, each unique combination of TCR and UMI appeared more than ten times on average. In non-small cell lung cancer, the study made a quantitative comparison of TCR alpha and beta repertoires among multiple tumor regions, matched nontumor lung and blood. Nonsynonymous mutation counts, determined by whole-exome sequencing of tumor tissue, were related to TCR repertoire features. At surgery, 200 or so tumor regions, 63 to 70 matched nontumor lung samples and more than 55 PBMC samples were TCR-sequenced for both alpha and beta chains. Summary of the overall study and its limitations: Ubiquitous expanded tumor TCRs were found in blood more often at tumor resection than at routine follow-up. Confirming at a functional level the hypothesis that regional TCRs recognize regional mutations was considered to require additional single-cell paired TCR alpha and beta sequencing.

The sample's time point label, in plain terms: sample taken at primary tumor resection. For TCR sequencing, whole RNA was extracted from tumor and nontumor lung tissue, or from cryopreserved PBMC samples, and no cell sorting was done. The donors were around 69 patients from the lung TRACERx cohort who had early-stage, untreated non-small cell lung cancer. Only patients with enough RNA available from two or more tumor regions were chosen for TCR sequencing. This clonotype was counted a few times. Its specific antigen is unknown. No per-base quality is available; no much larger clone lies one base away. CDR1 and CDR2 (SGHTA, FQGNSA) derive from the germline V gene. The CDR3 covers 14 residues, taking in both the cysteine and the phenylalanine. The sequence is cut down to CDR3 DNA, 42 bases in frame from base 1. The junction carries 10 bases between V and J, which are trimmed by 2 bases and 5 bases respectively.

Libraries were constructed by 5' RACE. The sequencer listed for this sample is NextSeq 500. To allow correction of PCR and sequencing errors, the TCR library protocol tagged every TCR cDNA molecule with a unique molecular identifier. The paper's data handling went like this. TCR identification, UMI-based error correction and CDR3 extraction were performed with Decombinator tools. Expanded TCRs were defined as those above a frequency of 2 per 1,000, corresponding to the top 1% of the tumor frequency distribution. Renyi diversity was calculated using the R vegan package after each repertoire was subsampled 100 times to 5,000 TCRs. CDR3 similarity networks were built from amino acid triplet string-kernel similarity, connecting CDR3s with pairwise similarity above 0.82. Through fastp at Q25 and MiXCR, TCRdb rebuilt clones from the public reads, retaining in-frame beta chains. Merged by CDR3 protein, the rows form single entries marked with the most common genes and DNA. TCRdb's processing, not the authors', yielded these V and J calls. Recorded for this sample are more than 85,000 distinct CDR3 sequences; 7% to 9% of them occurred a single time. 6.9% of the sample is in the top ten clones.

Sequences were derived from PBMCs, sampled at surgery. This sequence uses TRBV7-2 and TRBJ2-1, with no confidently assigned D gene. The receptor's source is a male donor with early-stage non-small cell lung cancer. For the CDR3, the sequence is CASSLLRRHNEQFF. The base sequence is TGTGCCAGCAGCTTACTGAGGAGACACAATGAGCAGTTCTTC.